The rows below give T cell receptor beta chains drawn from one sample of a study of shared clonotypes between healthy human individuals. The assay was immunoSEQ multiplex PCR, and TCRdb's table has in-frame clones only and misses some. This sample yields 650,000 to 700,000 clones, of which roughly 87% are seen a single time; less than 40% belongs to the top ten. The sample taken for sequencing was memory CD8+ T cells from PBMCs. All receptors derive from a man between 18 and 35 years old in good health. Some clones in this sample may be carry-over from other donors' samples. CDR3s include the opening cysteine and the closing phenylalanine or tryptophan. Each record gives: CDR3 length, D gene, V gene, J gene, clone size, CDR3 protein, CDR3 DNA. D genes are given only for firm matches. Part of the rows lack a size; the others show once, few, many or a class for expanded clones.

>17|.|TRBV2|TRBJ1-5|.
CASSEPQKDRQNQPQHF
TGTGCCAGCAGTGAACCTCAAAAAGACAGGCAGAATCAGCCCCAGCATTTT
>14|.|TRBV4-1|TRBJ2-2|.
CASSQGGEVGELFF
TGCGCCAGCAGCCAAGGAGGGGAGGTCGGGGAGCTGTTTTTT
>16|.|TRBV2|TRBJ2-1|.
CASSEVPQGLYNEQFF
TGTGCCAGCAGTGAAGTCCCGCAGGGGCTCTACAATGAGCAGTTCTTC
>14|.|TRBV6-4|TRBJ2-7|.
CASSDTSSSYEQYF
TGTGCCAGCAGTGACACCTCGAGCTCCTACGAGCAGTACTTC
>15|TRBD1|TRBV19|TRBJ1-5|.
CASTYRGRSNQPQHF
TGTGCCAGTACCTATAGGGGGCGCAGCAATCAGCCCCAGCATTTT
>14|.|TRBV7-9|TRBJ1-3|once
CASSPMVSGNTIYF
TGTGCCAGCAGCCCTATGGTGTCTGGAAACACCATATATTTT
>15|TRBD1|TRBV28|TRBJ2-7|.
CASSPPDRELYEQYF
TGTGCCAGCAGTCCCCCGGACAGGGAACTCTACGAGCAGTACTTC
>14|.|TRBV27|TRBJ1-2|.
CASSTHGANYGYTF
TGTGCCAGCAGCACGCACGGGGCTAACTATGGCTACACCTTC
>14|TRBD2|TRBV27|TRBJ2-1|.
CASSVAGGYNEQFF
TGTGCCAGCAGCGTAGCGGGAGGGTACAATGAGCAGTTCTTC
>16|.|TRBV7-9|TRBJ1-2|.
CANQRVGRRTNYGYTF
TGTGCCAACCAGAGAGTGGGTCGACGGACTAACTATGGCTACACCTTC
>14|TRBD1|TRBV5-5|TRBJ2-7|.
CASSPNRGSYEQYF
TGTGCCAGCAGCCCAAACAGGGGATCCTACGAGCAGTACTTC
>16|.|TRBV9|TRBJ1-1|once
CASSPKRGGANTEAFF
TGTGCCAGCAGCCCGAAAAGGGGTGGGGCGAACACTGAAGCTTTCTTT
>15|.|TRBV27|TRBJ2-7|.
CASSLSGAVSYEQYF
TGTGCCAGCAGTTTATCGGGGGCAGTCTCCTACGAGCAGTACTTC
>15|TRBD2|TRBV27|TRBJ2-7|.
CASKETSGRNYEQYF
TGTGCCAGCAAAGAAACTAGCGGGAGGAACTACGAGCAGTACTTC
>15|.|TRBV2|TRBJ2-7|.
CASSEGEGLPYEQYF
TGTGCCAGCAGTGAGGGCGAGGGGCTACCCTACGAGCAGTACTTC
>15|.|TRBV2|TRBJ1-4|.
CASNDGQRFNEKLFF
TGTGCCAGCAATGATGGACAGCGTTTTAATGAAAAACTGTTTTTT
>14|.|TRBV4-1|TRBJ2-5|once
CASRSRGSQETQYF
TGCGCCAGCCGGAGCAGGGGAAGCCAAGAGACCCAGTACTTC
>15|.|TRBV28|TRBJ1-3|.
CASDAPRGFGNTIYF
TGTGCCAGCGACGCTCCCCGCGGGTTTGGAAACACCATATATTTT
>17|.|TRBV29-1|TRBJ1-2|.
CSVAGFLPGQQGVGYTF
TGCAGCGTTGCCGGCTTTCTTCCCGGGCAACAAGGTGTGGGCTACACCTTC
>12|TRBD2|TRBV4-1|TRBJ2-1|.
CASSPIAGEQFF
TGCGCCAGCAGCCCGATAGCGGGAGAGCAGTTCTTC
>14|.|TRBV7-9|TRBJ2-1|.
CASSPAGSYNEQFF
TGTGCCAGCAGCCCGGCAGGGTCCTACAATGAGCAGTTCTTC
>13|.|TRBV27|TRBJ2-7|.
CASSPGGGYEQYF
TGTGCCAGCAGCCCAGGGGGAGGGTACGAGCAGTACTTC
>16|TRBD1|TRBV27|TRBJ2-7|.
CASSFSSGGIFYEQYF
TGTGCCAGCAGTTTTTCGTCAGGGGGCATATTCTACGAGCAGTACTTC
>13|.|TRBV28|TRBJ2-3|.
CATRTVSTDTQYF
TGTGCCACCCGGACAGTTAGCACAGATACGCAGTATTTT
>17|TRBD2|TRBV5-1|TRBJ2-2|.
CASSRGLAGRNTGELFF
TGCGCCAGCAGTCGGGGACTAGCGGGACGGAACACCGGGGAGCTGTTTTTT
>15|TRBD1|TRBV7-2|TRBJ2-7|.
CASSLHPDRVSEQYF
TGTGCCAGCAGCTTACATCCGGACAGGGTGAGCGAGCAGTACTTC
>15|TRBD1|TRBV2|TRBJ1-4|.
CASTEETGVSKKLFF
TGTGCCAGCACTGAAGAAACAGGGGTCTCTAAAAAACTGTTTTTT
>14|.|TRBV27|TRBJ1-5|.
CASSFRGPNQPQHF
TGTGCCAGCAGTTTCCGGGGGCCCAATCAGCCCCAGCATTTT
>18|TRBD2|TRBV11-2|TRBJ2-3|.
CASSSRTSGRWGTDTQYF
TGTGCCAGCAGCTCACGGACTAGCGGGAGGTGGGGCACAGATACGCAGTATTTT
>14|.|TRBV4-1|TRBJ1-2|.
CASSQVSGWDGYTF
TGCGCCAGCAGCCAAGTTTCAGGGTGGGATGGCTACACCTTC
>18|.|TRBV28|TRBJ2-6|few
CASSLFPPTETGANVLTF
TGTGCCAGCAGTTTATTCCCCCCGACAGAGACTGGGGCCAACGTCCTGACTTTC
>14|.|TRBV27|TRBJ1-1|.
CASSFVWLNTEAFF
TGTGCCAGCAGTTTCGTTTGGCTGAACACTGAAGCTTTCTTT
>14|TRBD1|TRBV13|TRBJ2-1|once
CASSAPDRAHEQFF
TGTGCCAGCAGCGCCCCGGACAGGGCCCATGAGCAGTTCTTC
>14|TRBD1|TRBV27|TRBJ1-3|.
CASRPGGSGNTIYF
TGTGCCAGCAGACCAGGGGGATCTGGAAACACCATATATTTT
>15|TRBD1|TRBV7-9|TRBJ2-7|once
CASSPLGQGWYEQYF
TGTGCCAGCAGCCCGTTAGGACAGGGGTGGTACGAGCAGTACTTC
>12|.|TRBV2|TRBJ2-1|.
CASDASTQRRFF
TGTGCCAGCGACGCCTCCACCCAAAGAAGGTTCTTC
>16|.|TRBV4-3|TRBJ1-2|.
CASSQDRLRRVYGYTF
TGCGCCAGCAGCCAAGATCGGTTGCGGAGAGTCTATGGCTACACCTTC
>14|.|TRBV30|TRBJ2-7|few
CAWSEGAVTYEQYF
TGTGCCTGGAGTGAAGGGGCCGTGACCTACGAGCAGTACTTC
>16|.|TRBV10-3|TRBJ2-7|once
CAISETTGPSSYEQYF
TGTGCCATCAGTGAAACGACAGGTCCGAGCTCCTACGAGCAGTACTTC
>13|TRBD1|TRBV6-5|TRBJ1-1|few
CAGRDRLNTEAFF
TGTGCCGGGAGGGACAGATTGAACACTGAAGCTTTCTTT
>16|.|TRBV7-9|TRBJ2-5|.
CASSRWGEELQETQYF
TGTGCCAGCAGCCGATGGGGGGAGGAGCTCCAAGAGACCCAGTACTTC
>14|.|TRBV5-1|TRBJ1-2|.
CASSKDGPYYGYTF
TGCGCCAGCAGCAAGGACGGCCCTTACTATGGCTACACCTTC
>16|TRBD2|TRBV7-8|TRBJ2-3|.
CASSLNAGEHTDTQYF
TGTGCCAGCAGCCTAAATGCGGGAGAGCACACAGATACGCAGTATTTT
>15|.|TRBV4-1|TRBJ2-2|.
CASSHYLENTGELFF
TGCGCCAGCAGCCACTACTTAGAGAACACCGGGGAGCTGTTTTTT